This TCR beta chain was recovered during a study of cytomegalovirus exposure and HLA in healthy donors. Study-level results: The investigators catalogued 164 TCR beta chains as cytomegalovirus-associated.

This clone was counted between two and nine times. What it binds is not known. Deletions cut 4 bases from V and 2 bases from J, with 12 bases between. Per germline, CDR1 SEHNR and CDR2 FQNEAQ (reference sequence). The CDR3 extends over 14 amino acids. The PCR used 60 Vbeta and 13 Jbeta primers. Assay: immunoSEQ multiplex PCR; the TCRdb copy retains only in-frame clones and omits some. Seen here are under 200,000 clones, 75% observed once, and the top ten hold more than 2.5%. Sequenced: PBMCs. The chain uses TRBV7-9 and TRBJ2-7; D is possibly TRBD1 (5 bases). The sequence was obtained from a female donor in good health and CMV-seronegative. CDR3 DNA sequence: TGTGCCAGCAGCTACCAGGGAACTACCTACGAGCAGTACTTC. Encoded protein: CASSYQGTTYEQYF.